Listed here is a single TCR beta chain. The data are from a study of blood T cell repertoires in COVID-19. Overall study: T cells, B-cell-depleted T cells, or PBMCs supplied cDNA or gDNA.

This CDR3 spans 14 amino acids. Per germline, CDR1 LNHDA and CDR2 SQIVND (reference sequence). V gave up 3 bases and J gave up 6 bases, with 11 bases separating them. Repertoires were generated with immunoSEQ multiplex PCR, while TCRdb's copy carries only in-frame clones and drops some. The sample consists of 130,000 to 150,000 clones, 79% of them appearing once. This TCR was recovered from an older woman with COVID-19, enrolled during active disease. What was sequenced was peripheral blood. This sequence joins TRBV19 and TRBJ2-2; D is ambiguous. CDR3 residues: CASSIRLESGELFF. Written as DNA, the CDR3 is TGTGCCAGTAGTATTCGTCTAGAATCCGGGGAGCTGTTTTTT.